The 32 T cell receptor beta chains in this list originate from one sample, sequenced in a study of spatial heterogeneity in lung cancer (dated by TCRdb to 2018 to 2020). The library was generated by 5' RACE. TCRdb records NextSeq 500 as the sequencer. TCRdb itself trimmed the public reads at Q25 with fastp, ran MiXCR and retained productive beta chains. Every CDR3 protein is listed once, alongside the most common genes and DNA of its rows. The sample yields about 46,000 distinct CDR3 sequences; approximately 12% were counted once. Roughly 32% of the sample is taken by the ten largest. The time point label, as the study defines it: blood at routine non-recurrence follow-up after resection. The material was PBMCs, obtained at follow-up. The receptor set was obtained from a male donor with early-stage non-small cell lung cancer.

The rearrangement links TRBV6-6 to TRBJ1-4; no definite D call. There are 14 residues in the CDR3. Germline assignment: CDR1 MNHNY and CDR2 SVGAGI (reference sequence). V lost 3 bases, J lost 11 bases, and 16 bases lay in between. The CDR3 region is CASSYFPRGEKLFF. As DNA, the CDR3 is TGTGCCAGCAGTTATTTCCCACGGGGAGAGAAACTGTTTTTT.

V gene TRBV5-5 combines with J gene TRBJ1-1; TRBD1 is a possible D gene (5 bases). Germline assignment: CDR1 SGHKS and CDR2 YYEKEE (reference sequence). V was trimmed by 1 base and J by 6 bases, leaving 16 bases between them. This CDR3 is built from 15 residues. CDR3 bases: TGTGCCAGCAGCTTGTATCTTGGGACGGACTCTGAAGCTTTCTTT. Protein product: CASSLYLGTDSEAFF.

The chain couples TRBV19 to TRBJ2-1; 9 nucleotides match TRBD1. CDR1 is LNHDA and CDR2 is SQIVND in the germline V gene (reference sequence). V shed 2 bases and J 2 bases; nucleotides not matched to a gene: 7. The CDR3 sequence is 17 residues long. The CDR3 DNA reads TGTGCCAGTAGTATAACAACAGGGGGCACAACCTACAATGAGCAGTTCTTC. Its translation is CASSITTGGTTYNEQFF.

The V and J genes are TRBV5-4 and TRBJ2-1, with 9 bases lining up with TRBD1. The CDR3 runs to 14 residues. The junction had 8 bases not matched to a gene; V was cut back by 4 bases and J by 9 bases. The germline CDR1 and CDR2 sequences are SGHNT and YYREEE (reference sequence). The CDR3 DNA reads as TGTGCCAGCAGCCGAGGACAGGGGTCCGGTGAGCAGTTCTTC. Translating it yields CASSRGQGSGEQFF.

This clonotype came up a few times. This chain uses TRBV7-9 with TRBJ1-2, with a possible D match to TRBD1 (6 bases). This CDR3 spans 14 amino acids. Trimming left V 5 bases short and J 2 bases short, with 12 bases between. Per the germline V gene, CDR1 is SEHNR and CDR2 is FQNEAQ (reference sequence). In nucleotides, the CDR3 is TGTGCCAGCAGCCCGGCGGGGGGCAACTATGGCTACACCTTC. This encodes CASSPAGGNYGYTF.

The table lists this clonotype with many counts. J is TRBJ2-4 and V is TRBV20-1, with 10 bases aligning to TRBD2. The length of the CDR3 is 13 residues. Trimming cost V 6 bases and J 9 bases; bases outside gene matches: 8. Germline V gives CDR1 DFQATT, CDR2 SNEGSKA (reference sequence). The CDR3, as DNA: TGCAGTGCCCAGAGCGGGGGGGCCGGCATTCAGTACTTC. Residues: CSAQSGGAGIQYF.

This clonotype was detected many times. This chain links TRBV12-3 or TRBV12-4 with TRBJ2-1; D call uncertain. V was shortened by 2 bases and J by 2 bases, with 4 bases between the two germline ends. The length of the CDR3 is 13 residues. CDR3 region: CASSLTAYNEQFF. The CDR3 nucleotides read TGTGCCAGCAGTTTAACGGCCTACAATGAGCAGTTCTTC.

V is TRBV6-5 and J is TRBJ1-5; no definite D call. CDR1 and CDR2 from the germline V gene are MNHEY and SVGAGI. This CDR3 has 13 residues. Trimming left V 6 bases short and J 6 bases short, with 12 bases between. In DNA form, the CDR3 reads TGTGCCAGCAGAGCTTCAGAGCTTCAGCCCCAGCATTTT. Translated: CASRASELQPQHF.

The chain recombines TRBV12-3 or TRBV12-4 with TRBJ1-2, with D perhaps matching TRBD1 (6 bases). This CDR3 is built from 13 residues. The ends were cut back, 7 bases at V and 8 bases at J, with 17 bases in the middle. In DNA, the CDR3 is TGTGCCAGCACTAAAAACAGGGCTCAAGGCTACACCTTC. This gives the protein CASTKNRAQGYTF.

CDR3 region: CASSFPRAEAFF. The CDR3 DNA reads as TGTGCCAGCAGTTTCCCGCGGGCTGAAGCTTTCTTT. V usage is TRBV12-3 or TRBV12-4 and J usage is TRBJ1-1; no clear D gene. This CDR3 contains 12 residues. Trimming removed 3 bases at V and 6 bases at J, with 8 bases between.

Remarks on this clonotype: A much larger clone differs by one base, so this may be a read error. The V and J genes are TRBV7-2 and TRBJ2-3; a possible D gene is TRBD2 (5 bases). V lost 4 bases, J lost 5 bases, and 16 bases lay in between. Germline-derived CDR1 and CDR2 are SGHTA and FQGNSA. The CDR3 is 15 amino acids. The CDR3 here is CASSYYYGEGDTQYF. The CDR3 nucleotides are TGTGCCAGCAGCTACTATTACGGAGAGGGAGATACGCAGTATTTT.

This clonotype has only a few counts. The gene calls are TRBV25-1 and TRBJ1-4; 7 positions match TRBD1. The CDR3 sequence is 16 residues long. Per the germline V gene, CDR1 is MGHDK and CDR2 is SYGVNS. The junction had 9 bases not matched to a gene; V was cut back by 6 bases and J by 2 bases. CDR3 sequence (DNA): TGTGCCAGCAGCGCGACAGGGTTCGGGACTAATGAAAAACTGTTTTTT. It is translated as CASSATGFGTNEKLFF.

This clonotype has a count of ten or more. The chain joins TRBV18 to TRBJ2-7; possibly TRBD2 for D (5 bases). The germline V gene encodes CDR1 KGHSH and CDR2 LQKENI. This CDR3 has 14 amino acids. V lost 1 base and J lost 5, with 12 bases in between. The CDR3 DNA reads TGTGCCAGCTCACCACGTCCGAGCGGCGACGAGCAGTACTTC. This translates into CASSPRPSGDEQYF. The full variable domain, completed using reference TRBV18 and TRBJ2-7, is NAGVMQNPRHLVRRRGQEARLRCSPMKGHSHVYWYRQLPEEGLKFMVYLQKENIIDESGMPKERFSAEFPKEGPSILRIQQVVRGDSAAYFCASSPRPSGDEQYFGPGTRLTVT.

This clonotype was found once. V is TRBV9 and J is TRBJ2-7; D gene unclear. The CDR3 sequence is 14 residues long. With 3 bases removed from V and 4 bases from J, the gap between germline ends came to 14 bases. Germline V gene sequence: CDR1 SGDLS, CDR2 YYNGEE. The CDR3 region is CASSAPLIWYEQYF. CDR3 sequence (DNA): TGTGCCAGCAGCGCCCCCCTTATATGGTACGAGCAGTACTTC. The whole variable domain, remainder taken from reference TRBV9 and TRBJ2-7, is DSGVTQTPKHLITATGQRVTLRCSPRSGDLSVYWYQQSLDQGLQFLIQYYNGEERAKGNILERFSAQQFPDLHSELNLSSLELGDSALYFCASSAPLIWYEQYFGPGTRLTVT.

Concerning this clonotype itself: Possible read error: a much larger clone is one base away. V is TRBV24-1 and J is TRBJ2-3; D perhaps matches TRBD1 (7 bases). The CDR3 sequence is 12 residues long. Trimming shortened V by 9 bases and J by 7 bases, and 13 bases separated the two germline ends. Per the germline V gene, CDR1 is KGHDR and CDR2 is SFDVKD. The DNA for the CDR3 is TGTGCCACCCAGCAGGGGGGACATACGCAGTATTTT. Residues: CATQQGGHTQYF.

This clonotype was detected ten times or more. The rearrangement joins TRBV18 to TRBJ1-1; weak D call: TRBD1 (6 bases). The CDR3 contains 15 residues. Germline-derived CDR1 and CDR2 are KGHSH and LQKENI. Trimming cost V 3 bases and J 5 bases, with 16 bases left between them. The CDR3 here is CASSPPGQGTTEAFF. DNA of the CDR3: TGTGCCAGCTCACCCCCGGGACAAGGGACGACTGAAGCTTTCTTT.

This clonotype appeared many times. The junction shows a germline mismatch at one end, possibly a read error. DNA for the CDR3: TGCAGCGTTGAAGATGTGCGGGGGGGCCGAAGGGAGCACTTC. Translation: CSVEDVRGGRREHF. The chain has TRBV29-1 and TRBJ2-7, with TRBD2 matching over 9 bases. Germline V gives CDR1 SQVTM, CDR2 ANQGSEA. This CDR3 has 14 amino acids.

This clonotype came up many times. J is TRBJ2-1 and V is TRBV5-1; 14 bases are a match to TRBD2. Germline values: CDR1 SGHRS, CDR2 YFSETQ. After removal of 4 bases from V and 5 bases from J, the junction contained 8 bases not matched to a gene. The CDR3 is 17 amino acids. The CDR3 here is CASSRSTSGGANNEQFF. CDR3 coding DNA: TGCGCCAGCAGCAGGTCGACTAGCGGGGGGGCGAACAATGAGCAGTTCTTC.

The chain is built from TRBV5-1 and TRBJ2-7, with 8 bases that match TRBD1. From germline, CDR1 is SGHRS and CDR2 YFSETQ. V lost 4 bases and J lost 3; bases outside the gene matches: 9. The CDR3 is made up of 15 amino acids. The CDR3 protein is CASSTPGTGHYEQYF. As DNA, the CDR3 is TGCGCCAGCAGCACACCCGGGACAGGCCACTACGAGCAGTACTTC.

This clonotype was recorded a few times. CDR3 bases: TGTGCCAGCAGCTCTCCCGGGACAGGGAATTCACCCCTCCACTTT. Translation gives CASSSPGTGNSPLHF. The chain uses TRBV5-4 and TRBJ1-6; 9 bases map to TRBD1. The CDR3 runs 15 residues. The V segment lost 3 bases and the J segment 7 bases; nucleotides outside the gene matches: 5. Germline CDR1 SGHNT, CDR2 YYREEE (reference sequence).

The table lists this clonotype with many counts. This sequence joins TRBV2 and TRBJ1-1; D gene uncertain. The CDR3 contains 13 residues. V lost 6 bases and J 8 bases, leaving 16 bases between the germline ends. From germline, CDR1 is SNHLY and CDR2 FYNNEI. In nucleotides, the CDR3 is TGTGCCAGCAGGACGAGGGAAACGGCGGAAGCTTTCTTT. Its translation: CASRTRETAEAFF.

On this clonotype: With a much larger clone just one base away, this may be a read error. V is TRBV7-8 and J is TRBJ2-2; 11 positions match TRBD2. The germline V gene encodes CDR1 SGHVS and CDR2 FQNEAQ. This CDR3 contains 16 residues. The CDR3 DNA sequence: TGTGCCAGCGGCTTGGGACTAGCGGATAACACCGGGGAGCTGTTTTTT. It yields the protein CASGLGLADNTGELFF.

This chain joins TRBV20-1 and TRBJ1-5; 7 bases are shared with TRBD1. The germline V gene has CDR1 DFQATT and CDR2 SNEGSKA (reference sequence). The V gene end was trimmed by 5 bases and the J gene end by 4 bases; junction bases not matched to a gene: 20. The CDR3 is 18 residues long. In nucleotides, the CDR3 is TGCAGTGCTGACGCTGGCAGGGGGGGACCTCCGGGGAATCAGCCCCAGCATTTT. This gives the protein CSADAGRGGPPGNQPQHF.

The V call is TRBV12-3 or TRBV12-4, the J call TRBJ2-1; 8 bases are shared with TRBD2. Unmatched junction bases numbered 11, after V lost 6 bases and J lost 7 bases. The CDR3 runs 15 residues. This CDR3 is CASSHSGATANEQFF. As DNA, the CDR3 is TGTGCCAGCAGCCATAGCGGGGCCACAGCGAATGAGCAGTTCTTC.

Many counts were recorded for this clonotype. V usage is TRBV6-1 and J usage is TRBJ1-6; the D gene is possibly TRBD1 (6 bases). Germline CDR1 and CDR2: MNHNS and SASEGT. Trimming left V 7 bases short and J 0 bases short, with 10 bases between. The CDR3 is 15 residues long. CDR3 amino acids: CASTTGSSYNSPLHF. The CDR3 DNA reads as TGTGCCAGCACCACAGGGAGCTCCTATAATTCACCCCTCCACTTT.

The J gene is TRBJ2-1, the V gene TRBV7-8; 14 bases agree with TRBD2. Germline assignment: CDR1 SGHVS and CDR2 FQNEAQ. Losses at the gene ends were 4 bases for V and 4 bases for J; bases not matched to a gene: 9. The CDR3 spans 18 residues. CDR3 amino acids: CASSSGTSGSIKYNEQFF. The CDR3 nucleotides are TGTGCCAGCAGCTCCGGGACTAGCGGGAGCATAAAATACAATGAGCAGTTCTTC.

In this sample, this clonotype turned up many times. The chain combines TRBV10-3 with TRBJ2-3; 9 nucleotides match TRBD2. CDR1 ENHRY and CDR2 SYGVKD come from the germline V gene. The CDR3 length is 14 residues. J lost 1 base, V lost 6 bases, and 2 bases had no gene match. DNA of the CDR3: TGTGCCATCAGACCTAGCGGGGGCACAGATACGCAGTATTTT. This translates into CAIRPSGGTDTQYF.

This clonotype was seen ten or more times. The chain links TRBV19 to TRBJ1-2; a weak D match, TRBD1 (5 bases). With 6 bases removed from V and 3 bases from J, the gap between germline ends came to 11 bases. The length of the CDR3 is 13 residues. Germline V lookup: CDR1 LNHDA, CDR2 SQIVND (reference sequence). CDR3 region: CASSPGQDYGYTF. In nucleotides, the CDR3 is TGTGCCAGTAGCCCTGGACAAGACTATGGCTACACCTTC.

This clonotype was detected ten times or more. This chain uses TRBV20-1 with TRBJ2-3, with TRBD1 as a possible D gene (5 bases). Looked up from germline, CDR1 is DFQATT and CDR2 is SNEGSKA (reference sequence). Between the trimmed V and J ends, which lost 3 bases and 1 base, there was a span of 11 bases. CDR3 length: 14 amino acids. The CDR3 DNA reads as TGCAGTGCTAGGGACATCCCAGGCACAGATACGCAGTATTTT. Residues: CSARDIPGTDTQYF.

This clonotype appeared many times. This rearrangement joins TRBV9 to TRBJ2-3; possible D gene TRBD1, 7 bases. The CDR3 covers 14 residues. Germline CDR1 and CDR2: SGDLS and YYNGEE. Trimming removed 3 bases at V and 4 bases at J, with 12 bases between. CDR3 in amino acids: CASSAGGGPDTQYF. The CDR3 coding sequence is TGTGCCAGCAGCGCCGGAGGGGGCCCAGATACGCAGTATTTT.

This clonotype was counted ten times or more. J is TRBJ1-3 and V is TRBV25-1; D unclear. V lost 6 bases, J lost 8 bases, and 5 bases lay in between. The V gene's germline CDR1 is MGHDK and CDR2 SYGVNS. The CDR3 is made up of 10 amino acids. CDR3 sequence (DNA): TGTGCCAGCAGGAGGGACACCATATATTTT. It codes for CASRRDTIYF.

This clonotype was counted a few times. This rearrangement joins TRBV14 to TRBJ2-3; 9 bases fit TRBD2. Trimming took 4 bases from V and 2 from J; bases not matched to a gene: 4. Germline lookup yields CDR1 SGHDN and CDR2 FVKESK. The CDR3 spans 15 residues. In DNA form, the CDR3 reads TGTGCCAGCAGCCTACTAGCGGGCCTCACAGATACGCAGTATTTT. Its protein product is CASSLLAGLTDTQYF.